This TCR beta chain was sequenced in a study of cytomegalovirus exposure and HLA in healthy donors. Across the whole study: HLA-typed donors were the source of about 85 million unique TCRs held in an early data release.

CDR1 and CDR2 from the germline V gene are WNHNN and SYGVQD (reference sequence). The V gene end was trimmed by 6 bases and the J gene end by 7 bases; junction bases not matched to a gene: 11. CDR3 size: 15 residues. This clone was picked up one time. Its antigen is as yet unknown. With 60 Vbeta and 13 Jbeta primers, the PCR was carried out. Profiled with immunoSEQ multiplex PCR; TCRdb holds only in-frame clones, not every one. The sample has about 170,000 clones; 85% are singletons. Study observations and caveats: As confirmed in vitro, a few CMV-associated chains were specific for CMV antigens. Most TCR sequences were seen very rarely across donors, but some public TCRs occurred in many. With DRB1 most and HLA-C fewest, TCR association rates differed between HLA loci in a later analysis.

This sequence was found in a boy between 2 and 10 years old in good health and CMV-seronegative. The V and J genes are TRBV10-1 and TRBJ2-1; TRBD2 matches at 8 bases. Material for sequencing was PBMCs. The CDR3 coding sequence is TGCGCCAGCAGCGAACGAGCGGGGGCTCGGAATGAGCAGTTCTTC. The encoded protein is CASSERAGARNEQFF.